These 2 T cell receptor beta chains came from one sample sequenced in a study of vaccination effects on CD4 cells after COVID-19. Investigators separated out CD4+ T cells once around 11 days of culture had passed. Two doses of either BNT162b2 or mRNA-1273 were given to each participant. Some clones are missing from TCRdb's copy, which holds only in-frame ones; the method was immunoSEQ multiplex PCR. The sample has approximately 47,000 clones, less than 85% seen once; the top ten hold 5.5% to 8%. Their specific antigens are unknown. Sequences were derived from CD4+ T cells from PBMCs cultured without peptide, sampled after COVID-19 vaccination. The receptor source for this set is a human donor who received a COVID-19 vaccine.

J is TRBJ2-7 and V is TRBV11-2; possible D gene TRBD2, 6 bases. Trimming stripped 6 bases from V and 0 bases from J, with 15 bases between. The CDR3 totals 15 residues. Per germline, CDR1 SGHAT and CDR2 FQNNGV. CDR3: CASRTLAILSYEQYF. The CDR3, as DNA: TGTGCCAGCAGGACCCTAGCGATCCTCTCCTACGAGCAGTACTTC.

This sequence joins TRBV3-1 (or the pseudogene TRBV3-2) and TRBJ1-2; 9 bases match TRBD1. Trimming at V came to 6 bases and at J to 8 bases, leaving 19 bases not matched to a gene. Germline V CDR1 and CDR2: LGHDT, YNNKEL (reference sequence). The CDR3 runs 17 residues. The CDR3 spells CASSRRDRVGAGGGYTF. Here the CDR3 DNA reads TGTGCCAGCAGTCGCCGGGACAGGGTCGGTGCGGGAGGGGGCTACACCTTC.